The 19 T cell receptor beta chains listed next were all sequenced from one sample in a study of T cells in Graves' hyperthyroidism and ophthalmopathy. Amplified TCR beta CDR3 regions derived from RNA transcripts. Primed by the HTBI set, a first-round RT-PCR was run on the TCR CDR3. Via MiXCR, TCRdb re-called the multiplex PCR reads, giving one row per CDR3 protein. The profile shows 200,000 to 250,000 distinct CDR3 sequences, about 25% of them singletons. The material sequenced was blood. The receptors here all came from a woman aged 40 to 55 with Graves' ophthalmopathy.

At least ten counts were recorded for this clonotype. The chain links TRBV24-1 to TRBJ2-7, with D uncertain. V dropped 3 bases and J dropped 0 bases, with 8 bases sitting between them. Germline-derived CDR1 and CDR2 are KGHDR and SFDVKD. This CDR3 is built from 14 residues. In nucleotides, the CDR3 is TGTGCCACCAGTGATAGCTCGAGCTCCTACGAGCAGTACTTC. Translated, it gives CATSDSSSSYEQYF.

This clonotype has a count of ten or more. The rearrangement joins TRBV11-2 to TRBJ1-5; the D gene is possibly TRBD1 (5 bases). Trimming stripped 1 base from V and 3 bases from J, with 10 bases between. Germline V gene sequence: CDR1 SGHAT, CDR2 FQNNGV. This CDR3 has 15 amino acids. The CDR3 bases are TGTGCCAGCAGCTTAGCACCGGGACTCAATCAGCCCCAGCATTTT. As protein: CASSLAPGLNQPQHF.

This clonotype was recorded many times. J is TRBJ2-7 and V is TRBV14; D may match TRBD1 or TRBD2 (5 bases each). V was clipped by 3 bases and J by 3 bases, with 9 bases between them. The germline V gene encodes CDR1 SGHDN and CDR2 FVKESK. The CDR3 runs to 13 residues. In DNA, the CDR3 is TGTGCCAGCAGCCATGGGGGTCACTACGAGCAGTACTTC. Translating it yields CASSHGGHYEQYF.

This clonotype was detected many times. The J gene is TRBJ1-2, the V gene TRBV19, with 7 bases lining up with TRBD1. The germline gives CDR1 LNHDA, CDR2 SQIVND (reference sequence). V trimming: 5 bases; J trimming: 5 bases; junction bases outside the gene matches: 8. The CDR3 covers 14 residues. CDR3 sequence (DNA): TGTGCCAGTAGTGGACAGGCTTCAAGTTATGGCTACACCTTC. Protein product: CASSGQASSYGYTF.

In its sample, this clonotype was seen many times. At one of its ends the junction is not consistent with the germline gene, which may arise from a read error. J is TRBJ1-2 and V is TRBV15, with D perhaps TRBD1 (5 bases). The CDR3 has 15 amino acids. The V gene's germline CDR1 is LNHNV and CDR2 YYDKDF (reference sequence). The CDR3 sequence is CATSREGRGIYGCAF. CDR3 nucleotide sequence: TGTGCCACCAGCAGAGAGGGACGGGGAATCTATGGCTGCGCCTTC.

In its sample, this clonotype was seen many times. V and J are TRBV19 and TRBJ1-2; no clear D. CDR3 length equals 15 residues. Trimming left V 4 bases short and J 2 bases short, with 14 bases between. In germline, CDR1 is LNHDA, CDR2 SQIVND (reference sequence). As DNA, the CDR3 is TGTGCCAGTAGTAGCGACGCGTGGACCAACTATGGCTACACCTTC. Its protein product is CASSSDAWTNYGYTF.

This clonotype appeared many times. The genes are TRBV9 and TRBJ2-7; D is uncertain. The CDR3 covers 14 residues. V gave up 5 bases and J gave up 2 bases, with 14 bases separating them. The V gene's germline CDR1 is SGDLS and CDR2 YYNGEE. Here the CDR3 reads CASSVGSYTYEQYF. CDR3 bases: TGTGCCAGCAGTGTGGGAAGCTATACCTACGAGCAGTACTTC.

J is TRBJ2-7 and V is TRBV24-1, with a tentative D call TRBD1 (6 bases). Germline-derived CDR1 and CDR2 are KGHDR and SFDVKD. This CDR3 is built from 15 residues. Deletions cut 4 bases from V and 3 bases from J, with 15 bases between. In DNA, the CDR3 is TGTGCCACCAGTGACCGTTCCGGGACAAGCTACGAGCAGTACTTC. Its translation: CATSDRSGTSYEQYF.

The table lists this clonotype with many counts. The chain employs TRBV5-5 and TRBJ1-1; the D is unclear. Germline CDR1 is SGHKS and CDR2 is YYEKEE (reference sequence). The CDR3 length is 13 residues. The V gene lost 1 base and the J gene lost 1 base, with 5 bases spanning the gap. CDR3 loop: CASSLYPNTEAFF. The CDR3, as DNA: TGTGCCAGCAGCTTGTACCCGAACACTGAAGCTTTCTTT. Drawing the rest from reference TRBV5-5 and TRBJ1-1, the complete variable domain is DAGVTQSPTHLIKTRGQQVTLRCSPISGHKSVSWYQQVLGQGPQFIFQYYEKEERGRGNFPDRFSARQFPNYSSELNVNALLLGDSALYLCASSLYPNTEAFFGQGTRLTVV.

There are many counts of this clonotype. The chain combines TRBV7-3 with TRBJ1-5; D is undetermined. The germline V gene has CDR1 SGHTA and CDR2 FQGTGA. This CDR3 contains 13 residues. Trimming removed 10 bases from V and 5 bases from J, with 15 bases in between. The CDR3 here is CANPRVGHQPQHF. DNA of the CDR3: TGTGCCAACCCTAGGGTTGGTCATCAGCCCCAGCATTTT.

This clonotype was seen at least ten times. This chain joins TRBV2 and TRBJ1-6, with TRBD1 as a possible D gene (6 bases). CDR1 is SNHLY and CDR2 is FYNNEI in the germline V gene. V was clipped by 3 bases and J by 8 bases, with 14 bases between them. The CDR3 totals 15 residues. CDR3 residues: CASSDITGRDSPLHF. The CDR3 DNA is TGTGCCAGCAGTGATATCACAGGGCGTGATTCACCCCTCCACTTT. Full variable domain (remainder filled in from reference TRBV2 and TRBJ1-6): EPEVTQTPSHQVTQMGQEVILRCVPISNHLYFYWYRQILGQKVEFLVSFYNNEISEKSEIFDDQFSVERPDGSNFTLKIRSTKLEDSAMYFCASSDITGRDSPLHFGNGTRLTVT.

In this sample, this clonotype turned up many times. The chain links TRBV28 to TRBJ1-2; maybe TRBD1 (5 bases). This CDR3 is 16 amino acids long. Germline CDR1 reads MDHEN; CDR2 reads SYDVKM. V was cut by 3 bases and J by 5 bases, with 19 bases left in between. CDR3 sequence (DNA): TGTGCCAGCAGTTTCCCGGGACTAAACCAAGGTTATGGCTACACCTTC. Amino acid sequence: CASSFPGLNQGYGYTF.

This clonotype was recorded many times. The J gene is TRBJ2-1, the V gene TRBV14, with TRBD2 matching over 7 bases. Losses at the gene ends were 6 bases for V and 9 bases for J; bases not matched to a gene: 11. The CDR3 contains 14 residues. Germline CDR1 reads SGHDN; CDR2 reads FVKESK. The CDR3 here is CASRQSGTSGEQFF. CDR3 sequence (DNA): TGTGCCAGCAGGCAAAGCGGGACGTCGGGTGAGCAGTTCTTC.

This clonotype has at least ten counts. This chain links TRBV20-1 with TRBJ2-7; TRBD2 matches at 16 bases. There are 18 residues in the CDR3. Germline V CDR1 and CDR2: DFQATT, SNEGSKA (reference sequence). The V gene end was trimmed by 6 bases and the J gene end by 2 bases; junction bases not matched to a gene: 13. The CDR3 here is CSASTSGTSGRAAYEQYF. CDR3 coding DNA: TGCAGTGCCTCGACCTCCGGGACTAGCGGGAGGGCCGCCTACGAGCAGTACTTC.

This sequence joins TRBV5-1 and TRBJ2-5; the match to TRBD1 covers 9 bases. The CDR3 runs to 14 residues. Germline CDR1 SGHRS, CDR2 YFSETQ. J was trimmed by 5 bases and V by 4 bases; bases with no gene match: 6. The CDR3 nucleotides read TGCGCCAGCAGCCAAACCACAGGGGGCGAGACCCAGTACTTC. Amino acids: CASSQTTGGETQYF.

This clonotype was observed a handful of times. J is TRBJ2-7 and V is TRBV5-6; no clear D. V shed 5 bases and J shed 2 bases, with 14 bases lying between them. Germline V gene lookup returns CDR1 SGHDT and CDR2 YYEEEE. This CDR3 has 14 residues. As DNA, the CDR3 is TGTGCCAGCAGTCGAGGAGTTACCGCCTACGAGCAGTACTTC. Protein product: CASSRGVTAYEQYF.

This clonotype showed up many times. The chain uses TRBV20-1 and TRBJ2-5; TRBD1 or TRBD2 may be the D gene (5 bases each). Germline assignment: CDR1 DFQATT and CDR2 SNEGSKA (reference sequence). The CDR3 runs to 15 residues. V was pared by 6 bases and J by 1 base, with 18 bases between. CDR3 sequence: CSANTRRGTQETQYF. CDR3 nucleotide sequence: TGCAGTGCGAATACTAGGAGAGGGACCCAAGAGACCCAGTACTTC.

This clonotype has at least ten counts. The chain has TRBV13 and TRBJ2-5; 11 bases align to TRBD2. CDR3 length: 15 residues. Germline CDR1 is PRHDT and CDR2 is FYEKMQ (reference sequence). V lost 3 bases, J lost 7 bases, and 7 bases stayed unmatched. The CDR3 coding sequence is TGTGCCAGCAGCTTGGCTAGCGGGAGGTTTGGGACCCAGTACTTC. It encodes CASSLASGRFGTQYF.

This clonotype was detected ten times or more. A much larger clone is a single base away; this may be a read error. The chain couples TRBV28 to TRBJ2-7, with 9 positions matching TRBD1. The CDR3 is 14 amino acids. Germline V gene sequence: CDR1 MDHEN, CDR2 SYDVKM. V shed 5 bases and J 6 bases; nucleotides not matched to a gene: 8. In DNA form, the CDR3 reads TGTGCCAGCAGTATCCCGGGACAGGGAACCGAGCAGTACTTC. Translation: CASSIPGQGTEQYF.